Below, one T cell receptor (beta chain) is given with its context. What it binds is unknown. The data are from a study of cytomegalovirus exposure and HLA in healthy donors. Study-wide findings and caveats: In vitro checks showed that a few CMV-associated chains really do target CMV antigens. Information on immune exposure was restricted to one variable (CMV serostatus). The authors enumerated 150 to 200 TCR beta chains as linked to cytomegalovirus.

The study ran its PCR with 60 Vbeta and 13 Jbeta primers. Sequenced by immunoSEQ multiplex PCR; TCRdb stores in-frame clones only, minus some. Here the sample spans more than 200,000 clones, 60% to 80% being singletons. Donors consisted of healthy bone marrow donors. From germline, CDR1 is SGHTA and CDR2 FQGNSA. V lost 3 bases, J lost 3 bases, and 3 bases stayed unmatched. This CDR3 is built from 14 residues. Sequenced: PBMCs. The sequence derives from a male donor in good health and CMV-seronegative. The chain recombines TRBV7-2 with TRBJ1-1, with 8 bases identical to TRBD1. The CDR3 bases are TGTGCCAGCAGCTTCAGGGGGCCGGACACTGAAGCTTTCTTT. This gives the protein CASSFRGPDTEAFF. Together with reference TRBV7-2 and TRBJ1-1, the CDR3 gives the full variable domain: GAGVSQSPSNKVTEKGKDVELRCDPISGHTALYWYRQSLGQGLEFLIYFQGNSAPDKSGLPSDRFSAERTGGSVSTLTIQRTQQEDSAVYLCASSFRGPDTEAFFGQGTRLTVV.